The 3 T cell receptor beta chains below come from one sample, sequenced in a study of blood T cell dynamics during melanoma immunotherapy. Indicated time point: week 3, after first cycle of checkpoint inhibitor. Method: immunoSEQ multiplex PCR; TCRdb's copy keeps in-frame clones and lacks some. The sample has thousands of clones, 80% to 85% seen once; the top ten hold 10%. This specimen consisted of blood, obtained from a patient treated with checkpoint blockade. The origin of the receptors is a human donor with melanoma.

This rearrangement joins TRBV7-2 to TRBJ1-2; TRBD1 aligns across 11 bases. There are 14 residues in the CDR3. Germline CDR1 is SGHTA and CDR2 is FQGNSA. Unmatched junction bases numbered 7, after V lost 5 bases and J lost 8 bases. CDR3 amino acids: CASSPGTGGLGYTF. The CDR3, as DNA: TGTGCCAGCAGCCCCGGGACAGGGGGGTTGGGCTACACCTTC.

This chain links TRBV4-2 with TRBJ1-4; D call uncertain. Trimming removed 7 bases at V and 5 bases at J, with 14 bases between. Germline V lookup: CDR1 LGHNA, CDR2 YNFKEQ. This CDR3 comprises 14 residues. The CDR3 protein is CASTLGARNEKLFF. DNA of the CDR3: TGTGCCAGCACCCTAGGAGCCAGAAATGAAAAACTGTTTTTT.

Only a few counts were recorded for this clone. Other nucleotide sequences from this sample produce the same CDR3. The CDR3 DNA is TGTGCCAGCCGAGGGTGGGGAAGCAATCAGCCCCAGCATTTT. The encoded protein is CASRGWGSNQPQHF. The J gene is TRBJ1-5, the V gene TRBV5-8; D is unresolved. The CDR3 consists of 14 residues. The germline CDR1 and CDR2 sequences are SGHTS and YDEGEE. Trimming removed 7 bases at V and 1 base at J, with 12 bases between.